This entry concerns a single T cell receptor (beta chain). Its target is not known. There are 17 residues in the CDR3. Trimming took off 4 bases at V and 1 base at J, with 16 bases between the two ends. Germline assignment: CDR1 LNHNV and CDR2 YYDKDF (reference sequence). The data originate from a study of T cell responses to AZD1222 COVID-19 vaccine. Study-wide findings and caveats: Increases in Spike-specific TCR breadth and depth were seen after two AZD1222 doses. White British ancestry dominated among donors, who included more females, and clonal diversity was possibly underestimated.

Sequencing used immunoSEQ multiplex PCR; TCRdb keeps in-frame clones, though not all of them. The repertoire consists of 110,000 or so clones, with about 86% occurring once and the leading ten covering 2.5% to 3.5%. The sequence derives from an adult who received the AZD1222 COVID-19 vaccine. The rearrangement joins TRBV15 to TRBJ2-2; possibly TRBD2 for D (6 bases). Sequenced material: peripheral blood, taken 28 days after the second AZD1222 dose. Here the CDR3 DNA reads TGTGCCACCAGCACCCTATTGACTAGTCAGAACACCGGGGAGCTGTTTTTT. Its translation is CATSTLLTSQNTGELFF.